Below, 29 T cell receptor beta chains from the same sample are listed, as sequenced in a study of resident and recirculating memory T cells in vitiligo. Sequencing was performed with immunoSEQ multiplex PCR; in TCRdb, only in-frame clones are kept and a portion is missing. The table lists tens of thousands of clones, about 91% of them singletons. What was sequenced was blood. The receptors here all came from a male donor with vitiligo.

The chain is built from TRBV5-6 and TRBJ2-3, with D possibly being TRBD2 (5 bases). CDR1 SGHDT and CDR2 YYEEEE come from the germline V gene. This CDR3 contains 13 residues. V was clipped by 2 bases and J by 6 bases, with 10 bases between them. The CDR3 bases are TGTGCCAGCAGCTTAGGGAGTGGCGATACGCAGTATTTT. Protein product: CASSLGSGDTQYF.

The CDR3 nucleotides are TGTGCCAGCACCGAGACAGGGTCCAACTATGGCTACACCTTC. The encoded protein is CASTETGSNYGYTF. The J gene is TRBJ1-2, the V gene TRBV5-4; 7 bases match TRBD1. There are 14 residues in the CDR3. V was pared by 6 bases and J by 2 bases, with 7 bases of the junction left unmatched. Germline CDR1 reads SGHNT; CDR2 reads YYREEE (reference sequence).

V gene TRBV9 combines with J gene TRBJ1-5; D is perhaps TRBD1 (5 bases). V was shortened by 4 bases and J by 7 bases, with 12 bases between the two germline ends. CDR3 size: 13 residues. Germline lookup yields CDR1 SGDLS and CDR2 YYNGEE. In nucleotides, the CDR3 is TGTGCCAGCAGCCCGCCGGGGGGACAGCCCCAGCATTTT. Translating gives CASSPPGGQPQHF.

This chain uses TRBV7-8 with TRBJ1-1; D gene unclear. Trimming removed 2 bases at V and 1 base at J, with 5 bases between. The CDR3 sequence is 13 residues long. Germline assignment: CDR1 SGHVS and CDR2 FQNEAQ. The CDR3 DNA reads as TGTGCCAGCAGCTTATCCGGGAACACTGAAGCTTTCTTT. This translates into CASSLSGNTEAFF.

The chain is built from TRBV9 and TRBJ2-7; 10 nucleotides align to TRBD2. Germline CDR1 reads SGDLS; CDR2 reads YYNGEE. V was clipped by 2 bases and J by 4 bases; unmatched bases: 6. CDR3 length: 15 residues. The CDR3 loop reads CASSVSSGSNYEQYF. Here the CDR3 DNA reads TGTGCCAGCAGCGTTTCTAGCGGGAGCAATTACGAGCAGTACTTC.

This rearrangement joins TRBV27 to TRBJ2-7; 10 nucleotides agree with TRBD2. Germline lookup yields CDR1 MNHEY and CDR2 SMNVEV (reference sequence). Losses at the gene ends were 2 bases for V and 3 bases for J; bases not matched to a gene: 4. This CDR3 is built from 15 residues. This chain's CDR3 is CASSLTAGGYYEQYF. In DNA form, the CDR3 reads TGTGCCAGCAGTTTAACAGCGGGAGGGTACTACGAGCAGTACTTC.

The chain is built from TRBV6-5 and TRBJ2-5; 8 bases align to TRBD1. Germline-derived CDR1 and CDR2 are MNHEY and SVGAGI. The CDR3 length is 14 residues. Losses at the gene ends were 2 bases for V and 5 bases for J; bases not matched to a gene: 4. The chain's CDR3 is CASSYGQGLETQYF. The CDR3 nucleotides read TGTGCCAGCAGTTACGGACAGGGTCTCGAGACCCAGTACTTC.

CDR3 coding DNA: TGTGCCACCAGAAGTAGTGGAACGGGCGAGCAGTACTTC. Its translation is CATRSSGTGEQYF. This rearrangement joins TRBV6-5 to TRBJ2-7, with D hard to call. The CDR3 length is 13 residues. Trimming took off 10 bases at V and 6 bases at J, with 19 bases between the two ends. Germline V lookup: CDR1 MNHEY, CDR2 SVGAGI.

To note about this clone: Relative to the germline gene, one junction end is altered; a read error may explain this. The chain carries TRBV30 and TRBJ2-1; D is unresolved. The CDR3 spans 12 residues. Germline V lookup: CDR1 GTSNPN, CDR2 SVGIG (reference sequence). The CDR3 bases are TGTGCCTGGAGTGATAGAGACAATGTGCAGTTCTTC. Residues: CAWSDRDNVQFF.

The chain links TRBV4-1 to TRBJ2-3, with TRBD2 matching 11 bases. The germline V gene encodes CDR1 MGHRA and CDR2 YSYEKL. The J segment lost 4 bases and the V segment lost 3 bases, leaving 6 bases of the junction unmatched. This CDR3 has 16 residues. The CDR3 region has the DNA TGCGCCAGCAGCCATGATAGCGGGAGGGCCTCAGATACGCAGTATTTT. It yields the protein CASSHDSGRASDTQYF.

This chain uses TRBV9 with TRBJ2-2; D is unclear. CDR3 length: 13 residues. Germline V gives CDR1 SGDLS, CDR2 YYNGEE. V was clipped by 0 bases and J by 5 bases, with 5 bases between them. The chain's CDR3 is CASSVAGTGELFF. DNA of the CDR3: TGTGCCAGCAGCGTAGCCGGGACCGGGGAGCTGTTTTTT.

The chain recombines TRBV19 with TRBJ1-2, with 7 positions matching TRBD1. CDR1 is LNHDA, CDR2 SQIVND, per germline (reference sequence). Trimming removed 8 bases from V and 6 bases from J; junction bases left unmatched: 24. The CDR3 sequence is 18 residues long. In nucleotides, the CDR3 is TGTGCCAGTTATATAGGGGCGCTTCGACGGAGGGGGCTCGATGGCTACACCTTC. It translates to CASYIGALRRRGLDGYTF.

The chain employs TRBV28 and TRBJ1-1, with D unresolved. Trimming removed 8 bases from V and 1 base from J, with 17 bases in between. The germline gives CDR1 MDHEN, CDR2 SYDVKM. CDR3 size: 15 residues. The CDR3, as DNA: TGTGCCAGCGGGCCCCAAAGAGAGGGGAACACTGAAGCTTTCTTT. Amino acid sequence: CASGPQREGNTEAFF.

The chain has TRBV4-2 and TRBJ2-3; no definite D call. Deletions cut 0 bases from V and 0 bases from J, with 4 bases between. This CDR3 has 14 amino acids. Germline V lookup: CDR1 LGHNA, CDR2 YNFKEQ. In nucleotides, the CDR3 is TGTGCCAGCAGCCAAGACGGTAGCACAGATACGCAGTATTTT. Translation gives CASSQDGSTDTQYF.

The V and J genes are TRBV18 and TRBJ2-5; 11 bases fit TRBD2. Trimming cost V 6 bases and J 0 bases; bases outside gene matches: 3. Per the germline V gene, CDR1 is KGHSH and CDR2 is LQKENI. The CDR3 covers 15 residues. Here the CDR3 reads CASSRLAGNQETQYF. CDR3 coding DNA: TGTGCCAGCTCTCGACTAGCGGGGAACCAAGAGACCCAGTACTTC.

The chain employs TRBV28 and TRBJ2-7, with TRBD2 matching over 9 bases. V lost 5 bases, J lost 2 bases, and 4 bases stayed unmatched. CDR3 length equals 14 residues. Germline V gives CDR1 MDHEN, CDR2 SYDVKM. CDR3 sequence (DNA): TGTGCCAGCAGTATTAGCGGGGGTACCTACGAGCAGTACTTC. It codes for CASSISGGTYEQYF.

This rearrangement joins TRBV28 to TRBJ2-5, with 11 bases lining up with TRBD1. The CDR3 runs to 15 residues. Germline CDR1 is MDHEN and CDR2 is SYDVKM. The trim removed 4 bases at V and 4 bases at J, leaving 5 bases unmatched. The CDR3 region is CASSSPGTGGETQYF. The CDR3 bases are TGTGCCAGCAGTTCCCCCGGGACAGGGGGAGAGACCCAGTACTTC.

The chain employs TRBV14 and TRBJ2-6; 7 nucleotides line up with TRBD1. Germline V lookup: CDR1 SGHDN, CDR2 FVKESK. This CDR3 is built from 18 residues. J gave up 2 bases and V 3 bases, and 10 bases lay outside the gene matches. In DNA form, the CDR3 reads TGTGCCAGCAGCCATATGACAGGGAAAGTCGCTGGGGCCAACGTCCTGACTTTC. Its translation is CASSHMTGKVAGANVLTF.

This clone turned up a few times. The J gene is TRBJ1-1, the V gene TRBV5-6, with D unresolved. The CDR3 sequence is 11 residues long. Germline values: CDR1 SGHDT, CDR2 YYEEEE. V lost 6 bases, J lost 8 bases, and 11 bases lay in between. For the CDR3, the DNA is TGTGCCAGCACCCGGGGAGCGGAAGCTTTCTTT. Amino acid sequence: CASTRGAEAFF.

The chain has TRBV18 and TRBJ2-7, with 7 bases fitting TRBD1. Losses at the gene ends were 3 bases for V and 7 bases for J; bases not matched to a gene: 6. This CDR3 contains 13 residues. Looked up from germline, CDR1 is KGHSH and CDR2 is LQKENI. The CDR3 DNA is TGTGCCAGCTCACCGGGACAGTTAGGTGAGCAGTACTTC. This gives the protein CASSPGQLGEQYF.

The rearrangement joins TRBV28 to TRBJ1-2; possible D gene TRBD1, 5 bases. CDR3 length: 13 amino acids. From germline, CDR1 is MDHEN and CDR2 SYDVKM. Trimming shortened V by 3 bases and J by 11 bases, and 16 bases separated the two germline ends. CDR3 amino acids: CASSFPLSGGYTF. CDR3 nucleotides: TGTGCCAGCAGTTTCCCTCTATCGGGGGGTTACACCTTC.

V and J are TRBV21-1 and TRBJ2-2; the table names TRBD2, a call not compared with the DNA. TRBV21-1 is recorded as a pseudogene. The CDR3 is made up of 16 amino acids. The CDR3 protein is CASSTRGSFRTGELFF. The CDR3 region has the DNA TGTGCCAGCAGCACCCGCGGGAGTTTTCGCACCGGGGAGCTGTTTTTT.

The gene calls are TRBV7-6 and TRBJ1-1, with 8 positions matching TRBD1. Germline V lookup: CDR1 SGHVS, CDR2 FNYEAQ. The V segment lost 5 bases and the J segment 1 base; nucleotides outside the gene matches: 9. The length of the CDR3 is 16 residues. CDR3 DNA: TGTGCCAGCAGCCCCGGACAGGGTGAAACGAACACTGAAGCTTTCTTT. It translates to CASSPGQGETNTEAFF. Variable domain in full (rest from reference TRBV7-6 and TRBJ1-1): GAGVSQSPRYKVTKRGQDVALRCDPISGHVSLYWYRQALGQGPEFLTYFNYEAQQDKSGLPNDRFSAERPEGSISTLTIQRTEQRDSAMYRCASSPGQGETNTEAFFGQGTRLTVV.

This clone was seen just once. The chain recombines TRBV11-2 with TRBJ2-1; 8 nucleotides line up with TRBD1. From germline, CDR1 is SGHAT and CDR2 FQNNGV. This CDR3 contains 15 residues. Trimming took 0 bases from V and 6 from J; bases not matched to a gene: 4. DNA for the CDR3: TGTGCCAGCAGCTTAGACAGGGGGCTTGGCAATGAGCAGTTCTTC. The encoded protein is CASSLDRGLGNEQFF.

By proportion, this clone is medium-sized. The rearrangement joins TRBV29-1 to TRBJ2-7; D is possibly TRBD2 (6 bases). Germline CDR1 is SQVTM and CDR2 is ANQGSEA. CDR3 length equals 12 residues. V gave up 8 bases and J gave up 5 bases, with 16 bases separating them. Written as DNA, the CDR3 is TGCAGCCCCGGAGGGGCGGTGGACGAGCAGTACTTC. Translating gives CSPGGAVDEQYF.

Only a few counts were recorded for this clone. The chain carries TRBV7-9 and TRBJ2-3; tentatively, D is TRBD1 (5 bases). CDR1 and CDR2 from the germline V gene are SEHNR and FQNEAQ (reference sequence). CDR3 size: 16 residues. V lost 6 bases, J lost 4 bases, and 20 bases lay in between. The CDR3 here is CASSSRRVGRADTQYF. CDR3 nucleotide sequence: TGTGCCAGCAGTTCAAGGCGTGTAGGCAGGGCAGATACGCAGTATTTT.

The J gene is TRBJ2-1, the V gene TRBV4-1, with a tentative D call TRBD2 (6 bases). Germline-derived CDR1 and CDR2 are MGHRA and YSYEKL. This CDR3 has 15 residues. The V gene lost 3 bases and the J gene lost 5 bases, with 14 bases spanning the gap. The CDR3 is CASSQGLREHNEQFF. The CDR3, as DNA: TGCGCCAGCAGCCAGGGCCTCCGGGAGCACAATGAGCAGTTCTTC.

This clone was recorded once. V gene TRBV9 combines with J gene TRBJ1-5; D may be TRBD1 (5 bases). CDR1 and CDR2 (germline): SGDLS, YYNGEE. This CDR3 region has 13 residues. Trimming removed 0 bases at V and 7 bases at J, with 8 bases between. Here the CDR3 reads CASSVAQGQPQHF. Here the CDR3 DNA reads TGTGCCAGCAGCGTAGCCCAGGGCCAGCCCCAGCATTTT.

This chain links TRBV27 with TRBJ2-3; 7 bases line up with TRBD2. This CDR3 is 16 amino acids long. Germline trimming cut 5 bases from V and 0 bases from J; bases unmatched to any gene: 8. Germline V gene lookup returns CDR1 MNHEY and CDR2 SMNVEV (reference sequence). The CDR3 protein is CASSRRETPSTDTQYF. The CDR3 nucleotides read TGTGCCAGCAGTCGGCGGGAGACCCCCAGCACAGATACGCAGTATTTT.